The source of this T cell receptor (beta chain) is a study of shared clonotypes between healthy human individuals. At the level of the study: Three plates each covered CD4 naive and memory; CD8 naive two, CD8 memory one.

Findings and limits, study-wide: Researchers found naive subsets generally carried larger estimated richness than memory subsets. Inspection by rarefaction showed sorted-subset sequencing to be incomplete despite large depth.

About this clone itself: Its antigen is not known.

Nashville, Tennessee was home to all donors, who were Caucasian adults. Germline loops: CDR1 MNHEY, CDR2 SMNVEV (reference sequence). Between the trimmed V and J ends, which lost 5 bases and 0 bases, there was a span of 10 bases. This CDR3 contains 14 residues. Generated by immunoSEQ multiplex PCR, the TCRdb table keeps only in-frame clones and is missing some. The table has approximately 2.4 million clones, 90% to 96% seen once; the top ten hold more than 0.1%. The sequenced material came from naive CD4+ T cells sorted from blood. Indicated subset: CD45RA+ positively selected. This clonotype was sampled from a man between 18 and 35 years old in good health. The chain recombines TRBV27 with TRBJ1-1; D uncertain. The CDR3 coding sequence is TGTGCCAGCAGTCGTCAGTTTTTGAACACTGAAGCTTTCTTT. Amino acid sequence: CASSRQFLNTEAFF.